The clone carrying this TCR beta chain was observed a handful of times. These data belong to a study of cytomegalovirus exposure and HLA in healthy donors. A multiplex PCR was run with 60 Vbeta primers and 13 Jbeta primers. Assay: immunoSEQ multiplex PCR; the TCRdb copy retains only in-frame clones and omits some. The sample gives about 130,000 clones, about 85% of which show up once; roughly 1.8% is in the top ten. Sequencing input: PBMCs. The clonotype comes from a boy aged 5 to 17 in good health and CMV-seronegative.

The CDR3, as DNA: TGTGCCAGCTCGCGCGGGATACCAGGGTCCACTGAAGCTTTCTTT. Its protein product is CASSRGIPGSTEAFF. The V call is TRBV18, the J call TRBJ1-1; TRBD1 is a possible D gene (5 bases). The CDR3 covers 15 residues. Germline CDR1 KGHSH, CDR2 LQKENI. The V gene lost 6 bases and the J gene lost 4 bases, with 18 bases spanning the gap.